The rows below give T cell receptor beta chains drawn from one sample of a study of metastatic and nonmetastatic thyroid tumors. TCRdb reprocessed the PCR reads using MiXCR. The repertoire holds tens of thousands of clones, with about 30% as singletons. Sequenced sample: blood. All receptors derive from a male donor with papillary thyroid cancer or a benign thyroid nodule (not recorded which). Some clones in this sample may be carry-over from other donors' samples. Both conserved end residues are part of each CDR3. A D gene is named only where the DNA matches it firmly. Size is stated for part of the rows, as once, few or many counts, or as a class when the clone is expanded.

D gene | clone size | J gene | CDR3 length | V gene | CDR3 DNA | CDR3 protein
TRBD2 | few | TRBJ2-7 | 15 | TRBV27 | TGTGCCAGCAGTAGGGGACTAGCGGGAGTCTACGAGCAGTACTTC | CASSRGLAGVYEQYF
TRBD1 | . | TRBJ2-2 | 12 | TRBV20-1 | TGCAGTTCTATGGACAGGGCCGGGGAGCTGTTTTTT | CSSMDRAGELFF
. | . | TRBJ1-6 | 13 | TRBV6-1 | TGTGCCAGCAGTCCCAGGGTGGATTCACCCCTCCACTTT | CASSPRVDSPLHF
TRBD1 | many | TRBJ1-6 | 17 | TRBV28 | TGTGCCAGCAGCTTTCCCCCCAGGACAGGGGGTAATTCACCCCTCCACTTT | CASSFPPRTGGNSPLHF
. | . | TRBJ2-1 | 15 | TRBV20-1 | TGCAGTGCTAGAGAGGATCGGAGTTCCTACAATGAGCAGTTCTTC | CSAREDRSSYNEQFF
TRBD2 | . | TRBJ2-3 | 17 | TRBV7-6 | TGTGCCAGCAGCCCAGACCCAGCGGGGACTAGCACAGATACGCAGTATTTT | CASSPDPAGTSTDTQYF
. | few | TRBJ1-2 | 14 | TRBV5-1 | TGCGCCAGCAGTTATGGACGGGACCCGGGTGGCTACACCTTC | CASSYGRDPGGYTF
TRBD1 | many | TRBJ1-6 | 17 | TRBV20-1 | TGCAGTGCTTCCCGAACCGGGACAGGGGGCTATAATTCACCCCTCCACTTT | CSASRTGTGGYNSPLHF
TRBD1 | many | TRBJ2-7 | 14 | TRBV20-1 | TGCAGTGCTAGAGACGGGACAGGGGCTTACGAGCAGTACTTC | CSARDGTGAYEQYF
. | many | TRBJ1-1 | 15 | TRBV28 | TGTGCCAGCAGTTATAGGGGGGGCAGGGGCACTGAAGCTTTCTTT | CASSYRGGRGTEAFF
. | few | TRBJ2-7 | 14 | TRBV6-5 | TGTGCCAGCAGTTACCATGAGGGTCTGGACGAGCAGTACTTC | CASSYHEGLDEQYF
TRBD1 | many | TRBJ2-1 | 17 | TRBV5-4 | TGTGCCAGCAGCACGGGACAGGCCCTAAGTCCCTACAATGAGCAGTTCTTC | CASSTGQALSPYNEQFF
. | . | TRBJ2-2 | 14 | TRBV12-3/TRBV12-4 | TGTGCCAGCAGCCCCACGACGAACACCGGGGATCTGTTTTTT | CASSPTTNTGDLFF
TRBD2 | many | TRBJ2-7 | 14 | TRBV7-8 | TGTGCCAGCAGCCCAAGCGGGAGTGACTACGAGCAGTACTTC | CASSPSGSDYEQYF
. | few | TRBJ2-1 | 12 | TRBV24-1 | TGTGCCACTGGAGAAGGACTCAATGAGCAGTTCTTC | CATGEGLNEQFF
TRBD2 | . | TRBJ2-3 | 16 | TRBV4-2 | TGTGCCAGCAGCCAAGTTGTAGCGGGAGGCGCAGATACGCAGTATTTT | CASSQVVAGGADTQYF
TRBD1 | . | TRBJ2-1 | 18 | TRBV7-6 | TGTGCCAGCAGCTCCCGGGGGAGGGGACAGGGCGAATACAATGAGCAGTTCTTC | CASSSRGRGQGEYNEQFF
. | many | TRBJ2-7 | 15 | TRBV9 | TGTGCCAGCAGCGTAGGAGGCGGGGCAAGGGTCGAGCAGTACTTC | CASSVGGGARVEQYF
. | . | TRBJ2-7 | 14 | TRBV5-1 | TGCGCCAGCAGCTTGGAGGGAGCTACCTACGAGCAGTACTTC | CASSLEGATYEQYF
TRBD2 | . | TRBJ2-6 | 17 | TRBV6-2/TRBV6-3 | TGTGCCAGCGGGGGGGACCTTTCCCTCTCTGGGGCCAACGTCCTGACTTTC | CASGGDLSLSGANVLTF
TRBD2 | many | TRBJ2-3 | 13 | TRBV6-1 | TGTGCCACCACACCTAGCGGTGGGGATACGCAGTATTTT | CATTPSGGDTQYF
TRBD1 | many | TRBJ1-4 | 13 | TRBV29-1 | TGCAGCGTTGATGGCAGGGGGGACGAAAAACTGTTTTTT | CSVDGRGDEKLFF
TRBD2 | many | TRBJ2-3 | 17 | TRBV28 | TGTGCCAGCAGTCTAGAGCGGGAGTTCATGGGTGCAGATACGCAGTATTTT | CASSLEREFMGADTQYF
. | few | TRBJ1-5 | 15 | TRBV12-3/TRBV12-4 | TGTGCCAGCAAAGAAGCAGGAGTTAGCAATCAGCCCCAGCATTTT | CASKEAGVSNQPQHF
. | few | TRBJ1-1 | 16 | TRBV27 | TGTGCCAGCAGTTGGGGACGGATAACCAAAAACACTGAAGCTTTCTTT | CASSWGRITKNTEAFF